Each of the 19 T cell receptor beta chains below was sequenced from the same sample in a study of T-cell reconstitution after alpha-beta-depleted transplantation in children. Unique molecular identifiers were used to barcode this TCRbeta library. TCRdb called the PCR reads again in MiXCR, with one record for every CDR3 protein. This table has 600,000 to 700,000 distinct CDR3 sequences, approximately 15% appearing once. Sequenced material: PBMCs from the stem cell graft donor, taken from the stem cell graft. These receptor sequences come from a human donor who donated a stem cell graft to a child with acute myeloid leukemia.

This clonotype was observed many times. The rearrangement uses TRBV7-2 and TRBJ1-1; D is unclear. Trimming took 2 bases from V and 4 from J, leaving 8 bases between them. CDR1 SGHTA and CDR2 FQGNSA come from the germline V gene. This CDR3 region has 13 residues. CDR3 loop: CASSLFWGTEAFF. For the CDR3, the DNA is TGTGCCAGCAGCTTATTCTGGGGCACTGAAGCTTTCTTT.

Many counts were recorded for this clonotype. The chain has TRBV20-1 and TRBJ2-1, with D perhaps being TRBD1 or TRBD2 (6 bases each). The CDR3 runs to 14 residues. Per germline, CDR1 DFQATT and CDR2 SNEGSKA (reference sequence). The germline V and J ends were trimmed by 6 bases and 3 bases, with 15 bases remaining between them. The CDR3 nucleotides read TGCAGTGCCCTTAGGGGGGAGTACTACAATGAGCAGTTCTTC. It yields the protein CSALRGEYYNEQFF.

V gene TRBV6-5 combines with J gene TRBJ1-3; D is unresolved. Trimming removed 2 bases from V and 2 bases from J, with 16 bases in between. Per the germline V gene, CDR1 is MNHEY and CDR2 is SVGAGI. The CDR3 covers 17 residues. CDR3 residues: CASSYLLGGRTGNTIYF. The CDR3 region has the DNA TGTGCCAGCAGTTACCTCCTTGGCGGTAGGACTGGAAACACCATATATTTT.

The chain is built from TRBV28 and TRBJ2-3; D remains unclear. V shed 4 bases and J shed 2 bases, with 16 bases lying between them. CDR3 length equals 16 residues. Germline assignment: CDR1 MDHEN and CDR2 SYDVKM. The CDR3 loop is CASSSASTLNTDTQYF. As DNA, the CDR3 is TGTGCCAGCAGTTCGGCTAGTACCCTTAACACAGATACGCAGTATTTT.

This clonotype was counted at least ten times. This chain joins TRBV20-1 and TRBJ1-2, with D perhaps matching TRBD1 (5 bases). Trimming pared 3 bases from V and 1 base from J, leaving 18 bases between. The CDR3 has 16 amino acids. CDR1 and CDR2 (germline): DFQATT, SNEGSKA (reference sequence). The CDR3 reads CSARGGRGPFNYGYTF. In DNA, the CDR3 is TGCAGTGCTAGGGGGGGGAGGGGCCCGTTTAACTATGGCTACACCTTC.

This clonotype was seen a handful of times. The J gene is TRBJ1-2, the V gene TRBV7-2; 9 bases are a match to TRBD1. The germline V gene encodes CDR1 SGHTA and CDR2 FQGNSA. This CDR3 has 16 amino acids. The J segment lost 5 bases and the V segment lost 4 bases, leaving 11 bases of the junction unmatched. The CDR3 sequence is CASSSRGQDRGYGYTF. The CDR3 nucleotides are TGTGCCAGCAGCTCAAGAGGTCAGGACAGGGGTTATGGCTACACCTTC.

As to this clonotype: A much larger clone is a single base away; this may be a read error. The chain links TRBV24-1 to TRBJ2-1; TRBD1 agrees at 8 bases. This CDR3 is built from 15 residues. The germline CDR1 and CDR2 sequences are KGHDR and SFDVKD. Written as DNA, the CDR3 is TGTGCCACCAGTGATTCCCCTAGGACAGGGAATGAGCAGTTGTTC. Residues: CATSDSPRTGNEQLF.

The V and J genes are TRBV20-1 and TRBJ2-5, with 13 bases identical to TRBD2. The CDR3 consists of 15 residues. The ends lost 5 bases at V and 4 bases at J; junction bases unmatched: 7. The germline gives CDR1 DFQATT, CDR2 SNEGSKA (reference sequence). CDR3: CSAPTSGGAGETQYF. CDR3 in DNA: TGCAGTGCTCCTACTAGCGGGGGGGCTGGAGAGACCCAGTACTTC.

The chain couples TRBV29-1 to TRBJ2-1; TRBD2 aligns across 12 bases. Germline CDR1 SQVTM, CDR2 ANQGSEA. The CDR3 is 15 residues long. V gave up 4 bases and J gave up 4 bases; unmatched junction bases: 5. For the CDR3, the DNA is TGCAGCGTTGCTAGCGGGGGGGAAATTTACAATGAGCAGTTCTTC. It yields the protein CSVASGGEIYNEQFF.

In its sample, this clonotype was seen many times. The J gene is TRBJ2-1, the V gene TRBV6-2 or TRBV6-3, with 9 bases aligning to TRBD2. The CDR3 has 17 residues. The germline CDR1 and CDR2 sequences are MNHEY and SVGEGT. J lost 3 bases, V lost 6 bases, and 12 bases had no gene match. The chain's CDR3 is CASRTTFSGGNYNEQFF. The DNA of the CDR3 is TGTGCCAGCAGAACAACCTTTAGCGGGGGAAACTACAATGAGCAGTTCTTC.

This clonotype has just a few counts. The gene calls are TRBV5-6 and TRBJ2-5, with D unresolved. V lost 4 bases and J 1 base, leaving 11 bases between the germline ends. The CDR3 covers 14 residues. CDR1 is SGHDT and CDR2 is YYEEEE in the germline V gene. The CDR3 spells CASSLRTLQETQYF. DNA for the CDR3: TGTGCCAGCAGCCTACGGACCCTCCAAGAGACCCAGTACTTC.

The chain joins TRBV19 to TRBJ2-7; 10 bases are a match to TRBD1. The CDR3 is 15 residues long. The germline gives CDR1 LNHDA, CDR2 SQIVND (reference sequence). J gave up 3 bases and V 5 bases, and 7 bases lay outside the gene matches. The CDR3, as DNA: TGTGCCAGTAGTCCGACAGGGGGCTTCGACTACGAGCAGTACTTC. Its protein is CASSPTGGFDYEQYF. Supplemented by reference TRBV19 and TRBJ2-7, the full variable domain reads DGGITQSPKYLFRKEGQNVTLSCEQNLNHDAMYWYRQDPGQGLRLIYYSQIVNDFQKGDIAEGYSVSREKKESFPLTVTSAQKNPTAFYLCASSPTGGFDYEQYFGPGTRLTVT.

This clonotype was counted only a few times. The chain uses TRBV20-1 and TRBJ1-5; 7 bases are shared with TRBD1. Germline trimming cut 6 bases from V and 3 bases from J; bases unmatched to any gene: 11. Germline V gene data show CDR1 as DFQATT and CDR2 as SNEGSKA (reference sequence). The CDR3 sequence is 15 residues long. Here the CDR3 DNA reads TGCAGTGCAAGGGGGCAGGGGATGAACAATCAGCCCCAGCATTTT. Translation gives CSARGQGMNNQPQHF.

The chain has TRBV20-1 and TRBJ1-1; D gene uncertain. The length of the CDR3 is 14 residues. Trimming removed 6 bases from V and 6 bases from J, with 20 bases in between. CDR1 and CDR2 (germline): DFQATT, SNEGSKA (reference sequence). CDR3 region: CSAAGGRDNAEAFF. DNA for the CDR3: TGCAGTGCCGCGGGTGGGAGAGACAACGCTGAAGCTTTCTTT.

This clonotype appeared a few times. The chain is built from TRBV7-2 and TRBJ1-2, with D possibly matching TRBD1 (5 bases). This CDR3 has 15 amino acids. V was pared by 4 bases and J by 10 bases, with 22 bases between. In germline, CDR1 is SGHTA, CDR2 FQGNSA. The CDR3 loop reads CASSSRDLINWDYTF. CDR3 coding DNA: TGTGCCAGCAGCTCCCGGGACCTAATTAATTGGGACTACACCTTC.

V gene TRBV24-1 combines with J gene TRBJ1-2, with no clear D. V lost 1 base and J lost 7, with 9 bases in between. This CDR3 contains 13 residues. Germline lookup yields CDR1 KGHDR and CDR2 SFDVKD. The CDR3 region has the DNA TGTGCCACCAGTGATTTAGTGGGAGCTGGCTACACCTTC. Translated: CATSDLVGAGYTF.

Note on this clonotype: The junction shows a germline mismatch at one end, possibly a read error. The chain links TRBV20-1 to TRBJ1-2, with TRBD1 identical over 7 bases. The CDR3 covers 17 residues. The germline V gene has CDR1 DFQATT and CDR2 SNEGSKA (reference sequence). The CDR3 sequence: CCARDLPGQTINYGYTF. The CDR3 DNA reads TGCTGTGCTAGAGATCTTCCGGGACAGACGATAAACTATGGCTACACCTTC.

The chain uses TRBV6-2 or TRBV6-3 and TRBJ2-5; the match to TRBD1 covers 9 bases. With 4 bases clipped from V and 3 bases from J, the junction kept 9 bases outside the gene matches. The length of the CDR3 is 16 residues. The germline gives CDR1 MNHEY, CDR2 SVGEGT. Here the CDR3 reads CASSSLGQGVEETQYF. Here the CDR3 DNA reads TGTGCCAGCAGTTCCTTGGGACAGGGAGTGGAAGAGACCCAGTACTTC.

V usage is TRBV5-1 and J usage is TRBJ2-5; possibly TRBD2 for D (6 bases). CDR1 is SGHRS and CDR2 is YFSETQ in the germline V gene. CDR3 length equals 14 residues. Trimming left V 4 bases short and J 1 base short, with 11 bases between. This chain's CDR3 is CASSASGVQETQYF. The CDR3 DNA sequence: TGCGCCAGCAGCGCCTCGGGGGTCCAAGAGACCCAGTACTTC.